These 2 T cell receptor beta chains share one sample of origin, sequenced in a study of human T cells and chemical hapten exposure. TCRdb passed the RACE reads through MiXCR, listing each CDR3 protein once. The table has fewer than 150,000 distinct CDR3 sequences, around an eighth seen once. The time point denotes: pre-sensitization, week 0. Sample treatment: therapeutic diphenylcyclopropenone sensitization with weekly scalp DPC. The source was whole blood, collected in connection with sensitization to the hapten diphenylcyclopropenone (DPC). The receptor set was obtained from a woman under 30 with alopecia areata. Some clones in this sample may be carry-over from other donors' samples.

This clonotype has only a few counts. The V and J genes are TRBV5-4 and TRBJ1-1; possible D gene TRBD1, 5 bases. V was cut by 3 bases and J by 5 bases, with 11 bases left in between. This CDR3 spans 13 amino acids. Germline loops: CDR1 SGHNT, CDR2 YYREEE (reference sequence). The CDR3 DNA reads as TGTGCCAGCAGCTGGGGGACGGCAACTGAAGCTTTCTTT. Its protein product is CASSWGTATEAFF.

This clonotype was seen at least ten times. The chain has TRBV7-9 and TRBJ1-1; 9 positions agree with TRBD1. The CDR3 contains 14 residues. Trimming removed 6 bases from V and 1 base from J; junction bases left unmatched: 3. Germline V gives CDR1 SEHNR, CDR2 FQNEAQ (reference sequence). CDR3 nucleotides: TGTGCCAGCAGGTCGGGACAGGGGAACACTGAAGCTTTCTTT. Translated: CASRSGQGNTEAFF.